What follows are 31 T cell receptor beta chains derived from one specimen sequenced in a study of blood T cell repertoires in COVID-19. Method: immunoSEQ multiplex PCR; TCRdb's copy keeps in-frame clones and lacks some. This table has around 130,000 clones, around 80% appearing once. The specimen was PBMCs or T cells enriched from blood (not recorded which). These receptors all stem from a man aged 40-49 years with acute COVID-19.

This rearrangement joins TRBV6-1 to TRBJ1-5; D is uncertain. The germline V gene has CDR1 MNHNS and CDR2 SASEGT. This CDR3 has 14 residues. V lost 2 bases, J lost 6 bases, and 11 bases lay in between. The CDR3 here is CASSERPGSQPQHF. The CDR3 bases are TGTGCCAGCAGTGAACGGCCGGGGAGTCAGCCCCAGCATTTT.

The chain recombines TRBV28 with TRBJ1-4; 9 nucleotides match TRBD1. This CDR3 is 14 amino acids long. V trimming: 9 bases; J trimming: 8 bases; junction bases outside the gene matches: 10. Germline V gene lookup returns CDR1 MDHEN and CDR2 SYDVKM. This CDR3 reads CASRGQGIGEKLFF. CDR3 coding DNA: TGTGCCAGTAGGGGACAGGGAATTGGGGAAAAACTGTTTTTT. Complete variable domain (other parts from reference TRBV28 and TRBJ1-4): DVKVTQSSRYLVKRTGEKVFLECVQDMDHENMFWYRQDPGLGLRLIYFSYDVKMKEKGDIPEGYSVSREKKERFSLILESASTNQTSMYLCASRGQGIGEKLFFGSGTQLSVL.

The J gene is TRBJ1-4, the V gene TRBV10-3, with a weak D call TRBD1 (6 bases). Germline V CDR1 and CDR2: ENHRY, SYGVKD. Trimming removed 2 bases from V and 6 bases from J, with 7 bases in between. This CDR3 has 13 residues. CDR3 coding DNA: TGTGCCATCAGTGAGAGGACAGATGAAAAACTGTTTTTT. It translates to CAISERTDEKLFF.

V and J are TRBV28 and TRBJ2-1, with TRBD2 matching over 12 bases. Germline V gene sequence: CDR1 MDHEN, CDR2 SYDVKM. The ends lost 6 bases at V and 2 bases at J; junction bases unmatched: 8. The CDR3 runs to 17 residues. The CDR3 is CASSGTSGPRPYNEQFF. In DNA form, the CDR3 reads TGTGCCAGCAGCGGGACTAGCGGGCCTAGGCCCTACAATGAGCAGTTCTTC.

This clone was observed a few times. The J gene is TRBJ1-4, the V gene TRBV7-9, with a weak D call TRBD1 (6 bases). With 6 bases removed from V and 1 base from J, the gap between germline ends came to 9 bases. The CDR3 has 14 amino acids. Germline CDR1 is SEHNR and CDR2 is FQNEAQ (reference sequence). CDR3 in DNA: TGTGCCAGCAGTCAAGGGGGAACTAATGAAAAACTGTTTTTT. Amino acids: CASSQGGTNEKLFF.

This clone was found once. V gene TRBV3-1 (or the pseudogene TRBV3-2) combines with J gene TRBJ2-1; 14 bases line up with TRBD2. CDR1 is LGHDT, CDR2 YNNKEL, per germline (reference sequence). This CDR3 has 16 residues. V was clipped by 3 bases and J by 5 bases; unmatched bases: 3. The DNA for the CDR3 is TGTGCCAGCAGCCAGACGGGACTAGCGGGAGACAATGAGCAGTTCTTC. This encodes CASSQTGLAGDNEQFF.

This chain links TRBV3-1 (or the pseudogene TRBV3-2) with TRBJ2-3; 7 bases are shared with TRBD2. The CDR3 contains 15 residues. Germline V gene lookup returns CDR1 LGHDT and CDR2 YNNKEL (reference sequence). V lost 5 bases and J lost 9; bases outside the gene matches: 14. The CDR3: CASSLRGSGIGTQYF. DNA for the CDR3: TGTGCCAGCAGCTTAAGAGGGAGCGGGATAGGGACGCAGTATTTT.

The J gene is TRBJ2-3, the V gene TRBV7-3, with D possibly TRBD2 on 5 matching bases. The germline V gene has CDR1 SGHTA and CDR2 FQGTGA. Trimming took off 8 bases at V and 6 bases at J, with 12 bases between the two ends. The CDR3 length is 12 residues. CDR3 in amino acids: CASSGNLDTQYF. The CDR3, as DNA: TGTGCCAGCTCCGGGAATCTTGATACGCAGTATTTT.

V gene TRBV19 combines with J gene TRBJ1-5, with D maybe TRBD1 (5 bases). The CDR3 covers 12 residues. With 8 bases removed from V and 7 bases from J, the gap between germline ends came to 12 bases. CDR1 is LNHDA and CDR2 is SQIVND in the germline V gene (reference sequence). This CDR3 is CASSGLGQPQHF. In DNA, the CDR3 is TGTGCCAGTTCAGGGCTCGGGCAGCCCCAGCATTTT.

This clone was counted only a few times. The chain joins TRBV7-9 to TRBJ1-4; a possible D gene is TRBD1 (5 bases). Germline V gene data show CDR1 as SEHNR and CDR2 as FQNEAQ (reference sequence). The CDR3 runs to 14 residues. V dropped 5 bases and J dropped 8 bases, with 15 bases sitting between them. Here the CDR3 reads CASSAPGNGEKLFF. CDR3 nucleotides: TGTGCCAGCAGCGCTCCAGGGAATGGCGAAAAACTGTTTTTT.

This chain uses TRBV5-1 with TRBJ1-1; 7 bases are a match to TRBD1. The germline V gene has CDR1 SGHRS and CDR2 YFSETQ. V was clipped by 3 bases and J by 2 bases; unmatched bases: 7. The CDR3 has 15 residues. CDR3 nucleotide sequence: TGCGCCAGCAGCTCGGGACAGACTTATAACACTGAAGCTTTCTTT. Translated: CASSSGQTYNTEAFF.

This chain uses TRBV6-5 with TRBJ2-6; D uncertain. V lost 6 bases and J lost 0, with 9 bases in between. Germline V CDR1 and CDR2: MNHEY, SVGAGI. CDR3 length equals 15 residues. Written as DNA, the CDR3 is TGTGCCAGCAGGACGGGTGCCTCTGGGGCCAACGTCCTGACTTTC. Translated: CASRTGASGANVLTF.

This sequence joins TRBV3-1 (or the pseudogene TRBV3-2) and TRBJ2-1; 10 nucleotides align to TRBD2. Germline V gene data show CDR1 as LGHDT and CDR2 as YNNKEL (reference sequence). CDR3 length: 15 amino acids. V shed 0 bases, J shed 6 bases, and the junction held 2 bases outside the gene matches. The CDR3 DNA follows: TGTGCCAGCAGCCAAGAAGCGGGAGGGCCCAATGAGCAGTTCTTC. It specifies CASSQEAGGPNEQFF.

This chain links TRBV9 with TRBJ2-1, with TRBD2 identical over 10 bases. Trimming removed 7 bases from V and 6 bases from J; junction bases left unmatched: 13. This CDR3 region has 16 residues. Germline CDR1 reads SGDLS; CDR2 reads YYNGEE. The CDR3 bases are TGTGCCAGCGCTAGCGGGAGTTTGGGCTACGGCAATGAGCAGTTCTTC. Translated: CASASGSLGYGNEQFF. The full variable domain, completed using reference TRBV9 and TRBJ2-1, is DSGVTQTPKHLITATGQRVTLRCSPRSGDLSVYWYQQSLDQGLQFLIQYYNGEERAKGNILERFSAQQFPDLHSELNLSSLELGDSALYFCASASGSLGYGNEQFFGPGTRLTVL.

The chain has TRBV4-2 and TRBJ1-2, with D possibly matching TRBD1 (5 bases). CDR1 is LGHNA and CDR2 is YNFKEQ in the germline V gene. This CDR3 is built from 15 residues. The germline V and J ends were trimmed by 3 bases and 4 bases, with 15 bases remaining between them. CDR3 DNA: TGTGCCAGCAGCCAGGAGGGAGGGGAGGGCTATGGCTACACCTTC. Translation: CASSQEGGEGYGYTF.

The chain combines TRBV18 with TRBJ1-5, with D unclear. Germline-derived CDR1 and CDR2 are KGHSH and LQKENI. This CDR3 contains 16 residues. Trimming took 4 bases from V and 2 from J, leaving 15 bases between them. The DNA for the CDR3 is TGTGCCAGCTCACTTCTGACACAACAAGGCAATCAGCCCCAGCATTTT. It is translated as CASSLLTQQGNQPQHF.

This clone appeared once. The CDR3 bases are TGCGCCAGCAGTGAGCGAGGGGCGGGGGTACAAGATACGCAGTATTTT. This sequence encodes CASSERGAGVQDTQYF. J is TRBJ2-3 and V is TRBV10-1; 7 positions match TRBD2. V lost 2 bases to trimming and J lost 5 bases; unmatched junction nucleotides: 10. Looked up from germline, CDR1 is WNHNN and CDR2 is SYGVQD (reference sequence). The CDR3 length is 16 residues.

J is TRBJ1-2 and V is TRBV19; D call uncertain. V gave up 4 bases and J gave up 0 bases, with 9 bases separating them. Germline-derived CDR1 and CDR2 are LNHDA and SQIVND (reference sequence). The CDR3 has 14 amino acids. The chain's CDR3 is CASSKDGANYGYTF. Here the CDR3 DNA reads TGTGCCAGTAGTAAAGACGGAGCTAACTATGGCTACACCTTC.

V is TRBV19 and J is TRBJ1-2; no clear D. V was clipped by 3 bases and J by 8 bases, with 22 bases between them. Germline V gene lookup returns CDR1 LNHDA and CDR2 SQIVND (reference sequence). This CDR3 region has 16 residues. The DNA for the CDR3 is TGTGCCAGTAGTATCGAGGAGGGAATCGTTCTCCTCGGCTACACCTTC. It codes for CASSIEEGIVLLGYTF. The complete variable domain, with remaining parts taken from reference TRBV19 and TRBJ1-2, reads DGGITQSPKYLFRKEGQNVTLSCEQNLNHDAMYWYRQDPGQGLRLIYYSQIVNDFQKGDIAEGYSVSREKKESFPLTVTSAQKNPTAFYLCASSIEEGIVLLGYTFGSGTRLTVV.

V is TRBV7-3 and J is TRBJ1-1; maybe TRBD1 (6 bases). The CDR3 sequence is 15 residues long. Trimming left V 4 bases short and J 4 bases short, with 16 bases between. The V gene's germline CDR1 is SGHTA and CDR2 FQGTGA. CDR3 bases: TGTGCCAGCAGCTCCCGCGGTGGGGGCGGCACTGAAGCTTTCTTT. Its protein product is CASSSRGGGGTEAFF.

The gene calls are TRBV28 and TRBJ2-4; D may be TRBD2 (5 bases). From germline, CDR1 is MDHEN and CDR2 SYDVKM. Deletions cut 8 bases from V and 2 bases from J, with 19 bases between. The CDR3 is made up of 16 amino acids. CDR3 residues: CASQPGSSNSKNIQYF. The CDR3 DNA reads TGTGCCAGCCAACCGGGATCATCTAATTCCAAAAACATTCAGTACTTC.

V usage is TRBV3-1 (or the pseudogene TRBV3-2) and J usage is TRBJ1-4; 8 bases match TRBD1. This CDR3 comprises 14 residues. J gave up 8 bases and V 3 bases, and 5 bases lay outside the gene matches. Germline V CDR1 and CDR2: LGHDT, YNNKEL (reference sequence). This CDR3 reads CASSQRQGAEKLFF. The CDR3 DNA is TGTGCCAGCAGCCAGAGGCAGGGGGCGGAAAAACTGTTTTTT.

The gene calls are TRBV27 and TRBJ2-1; TRBD2 aligns across 8 bases. This CDR3 has 13 amino acids. Germline V gene data show CDR1 as MNHEY and CDR2 as SMNVEV (reference sequence). The V and J ends lost 3 bases and 15 bases, in that order; junction bases with no gene match: 10. This CDR3 reads CASSFQTGGLGFF. CDR3 bases: TGTGCCAGCAGTTTCCAGACGGGGGGGTTAGGGTTCTTC.

This chain links TRBV2 with TRBJ2-3; 8 nucleotides line up with TRBD2. The germline V gene encodes CDR1 SNHLY and CDR2 FYNNEI. The CDR3 runs to 16 residues. V shed 4 bases and J 0 bases; nucleotides not matched to a gene: 6. The CDR3 coding sequence is TGTGCCAGCAGTGCGGGAGGGTCATCTAGCACAGATACGCAGTATTTT. This encodes CASSAGGSSSTDTQYF.

The chain is built from TRBV19 and TRBJ1-2; possible D gene TRBD1, 6 bases. The CDR3 has 15 residues. The germline CDR1 and CDR2 sequences are LNHDA and SQIVND (reference sequence). V lost 5 bases to trimming and J lost 6 bases, with 19 bases between them. In DNA, the CDR3 is TGTGCCAGTAGTTCCCTATCACCCAGGGGCCATGGCTACACCTTC. It translates to CASSSLSPRGHGYTF.

This sequence joins TRBV12-2 and TRBJ1-5; the table names TRBD1, a call not compared with the DNA. TRBV12-2 is shown as a pseudogene. The CDR3 has 16 amino acids. The CDR3 coding sequence is TGTGCAAGTCGCCTTCCTAGGGGATATAGCAATCAGCCCCAGCATTTT. Translated, it gives CASRLPRGYSNQPQHF.

The rearrangement links TRBV7-3 to TRBJ1-1; TRBD1 is a possible D gene (6 bases). Germline V gene lookup returns CDR1 SGHTA and CDR2 FQGTGA. V was shortened by 2 bases and J by 5 bases, with 12 bases between the two germline ends. There are 14 residues in the CDR3. The CDR3 DNA follows: TGTGCCAGCAGCTTACAGGCAGGGGAAACTGAAGCTTTCTTT. Protein sequence: CASSLQAGETEAFF.

The chain joins TRBV6-5 to TRBJ2-2; D gene uncertain. The CDR3 runs to 11 residues. Germline values: CDR1 MNHEY, CDR2 SVGAGI. V was shortened by 8 bases and J by 2 bases, with 3 bases between the two germline ends. The CDR3 spells CASSNTGELFF. CDR3 in DNA: TGTGCCAGCTCTAACACCGGGGAGCTGTTTTTT.

This clone turned up a few times. This sequence joins TRBV18 and TRBJ2-7; D may be TRBD2 (5 bases). The V gene lost 3 bases and the J gene lost 0 bases, with 15 bases spanning the gap. Per the germline V gene, CDR1 is KGHSH and CDR2 is LQKENI. There are 16 residues in the CDR3. The CDR3 protein is CASSPSRSGPSYEQYF. In nucleotides, the CDR3 is TGTGCCAGCTCACCCTCCAGGAGCGGACCCTCCTACGAGCAGTACTTC.

The chain links TRBV28 to TRBJ2-7; D might be TRBD2 (6 bases). The CDR3 consists of 14 residues. Trimming pared 6 bases from V and 3 bases from J, leaving 15 bases between. CDR1 is MDHEN, CDR2 SYDVKM, per germline. The CDR3 DNA follows: TGTGCCAGCAGCTCCAGACTAGTAGTCTACGAGCAGTACTTC. Translated, it gives CASSSRLVVYEQYF.

This clone was seen only a few times. This chain links TRBV3-1 (or the pseudogene TRBV3-2) with TRBJ2-7; 7 bases agree with TRBD2. CDR3 length: 14 residues. V lost 1 base, J lost 5 bases, and 5 bases stayed unmatched. CDR1 is LGHDT, CDR2 YNNKEL, per germline (reference sequence). In DNA form, the CDR3 reads TGTGCCAGCAGCCAAGCATCGGGAGGTGACGAGCAGTACTTC. This translates into CASSQASGGDEQYF.